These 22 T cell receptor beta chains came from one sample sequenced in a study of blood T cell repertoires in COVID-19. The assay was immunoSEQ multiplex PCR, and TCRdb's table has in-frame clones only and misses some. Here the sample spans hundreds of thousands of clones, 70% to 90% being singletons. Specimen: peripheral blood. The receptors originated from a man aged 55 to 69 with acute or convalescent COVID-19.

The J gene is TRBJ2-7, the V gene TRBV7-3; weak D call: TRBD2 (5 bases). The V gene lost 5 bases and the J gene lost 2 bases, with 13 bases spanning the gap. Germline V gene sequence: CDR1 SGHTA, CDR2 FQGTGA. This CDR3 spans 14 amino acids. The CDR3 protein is CASSPRSGTYEQYF. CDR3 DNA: TGTGCCAGCAGCCCGCGCAGCGGTACCTACGAGCAGTACTTC.

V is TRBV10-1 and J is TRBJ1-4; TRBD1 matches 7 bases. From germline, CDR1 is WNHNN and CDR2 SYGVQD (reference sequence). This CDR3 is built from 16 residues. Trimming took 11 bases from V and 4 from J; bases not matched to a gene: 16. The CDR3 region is CAAGNLTGEVNEKLFF. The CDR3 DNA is TGCGCCGCCGGCAACCTAACAGGGGAGGTTAATGAAAAACTGTTTTTT.

The CDR3 region is CASSVDRAYEQYF. CDR3 DNA sequence: TGCGCCAGCAGTGTCGACAGGGCCTACGAGCAGTACTTC. The chain links TRBV5-1 to TRBJ2-7; 7 positions match TRBD1. The CDR3 sequence is 13 residues long. Looked up from germline, CDR1 is SGHRS and CDR2 is YFSETQ. V lost 5 bases to trimming and J lost 2 bases; unmatched junction nucleotides: 4.

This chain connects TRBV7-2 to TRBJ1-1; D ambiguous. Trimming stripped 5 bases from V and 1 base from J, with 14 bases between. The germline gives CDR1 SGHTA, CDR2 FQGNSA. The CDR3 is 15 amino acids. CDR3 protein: CASSQRLGPNTEAFF. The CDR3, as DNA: TGTGCCAGCAGCCAGAGACTAGGGCCGAACACTGAAGCTTTCTTT.

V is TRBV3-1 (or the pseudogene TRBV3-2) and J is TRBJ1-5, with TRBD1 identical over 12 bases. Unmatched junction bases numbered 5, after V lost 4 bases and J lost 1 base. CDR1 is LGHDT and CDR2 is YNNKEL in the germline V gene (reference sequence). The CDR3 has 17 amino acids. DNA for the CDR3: TGTGCCAGCAGCCTCGGGACAGGGGGCACAAGCAATCAGCCCCAGCATTTT. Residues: CASSLGTGGTSNQPQHF.

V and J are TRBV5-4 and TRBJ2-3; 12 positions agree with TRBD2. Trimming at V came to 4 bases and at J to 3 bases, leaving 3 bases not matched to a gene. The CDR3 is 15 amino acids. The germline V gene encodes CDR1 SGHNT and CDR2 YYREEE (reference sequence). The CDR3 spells CASSHGLAGTDTQYF. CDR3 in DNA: TGTGCCAGCAGCCACGGACTAGCGGGGACAGATACGCAGTATTTT.

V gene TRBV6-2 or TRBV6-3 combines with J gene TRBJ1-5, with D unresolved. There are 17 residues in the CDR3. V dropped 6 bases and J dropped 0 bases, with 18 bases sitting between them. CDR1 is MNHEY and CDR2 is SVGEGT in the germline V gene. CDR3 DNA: TGTGCCAGCAGCCCCTGGCTACTAAGGAATAGCAATCAGCCCCAGCATTTT. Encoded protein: CASSPWLLRNSNQPQHF.

CDR3 bases: TGTGCCAGCAGCTCCACAGGGGCGGTTCGCGAAAAACTGTTTTTT. It translates to CASSSTGAVREKLFF. The rearrangement links TRBV6-1 to TRBJ1-4, with 7 positions matching TRBD1. The CDR3 is 15 residues long. Trimming removed 6 bases from V and 8 bases from J; junction bases left unmatched: 12. The germline gives CDR1 MNHNS, CDR2 SASEGT.

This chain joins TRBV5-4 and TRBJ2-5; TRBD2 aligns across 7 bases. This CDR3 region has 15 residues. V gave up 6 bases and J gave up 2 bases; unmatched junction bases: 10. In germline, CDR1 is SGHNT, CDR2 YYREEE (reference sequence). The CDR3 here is CASTSWGGPQETQYF. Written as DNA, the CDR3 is TGTGCCAGCACCTCATGGGGGGGACCGCAAGAGACCCAGTACTTC. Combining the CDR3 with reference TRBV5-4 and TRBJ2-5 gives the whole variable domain ETGVTQSPTHLIKTRGQQVTLRCSSQSGHNTVSWYQQALGQGPQFIFQYYREEENGRGNFPPRFSGLQFPNYSSELNVNALELDDSALYLCASTSWGGPQETQYFGPGTRLLVL.

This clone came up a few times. The CDR3 reads CASSPPGTEAFF. The DNA for the CDR3 is TGCGCCAGCAGCCCGCCAGGCACTGAAGCTTTCTTT. The chain carries TRBV5-1 and TRBJ1-1; D ambiguous. There are 12 residues in the CDR3. Germline values: CDR1 SGHRS, CDR2 YFSETQ. V was shortened by 4 bases and J by 4 bases, with 8 bases between the two germline ends.

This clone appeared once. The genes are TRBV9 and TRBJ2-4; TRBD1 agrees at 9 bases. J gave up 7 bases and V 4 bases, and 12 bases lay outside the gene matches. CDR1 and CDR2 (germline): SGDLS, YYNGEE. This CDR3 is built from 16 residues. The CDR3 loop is CASSPRQGGEFNIQYF. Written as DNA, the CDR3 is TGTGCCAGCAGCCCTCGACAGGGGGGTGAGTTTAACATTCAGTACTTC.

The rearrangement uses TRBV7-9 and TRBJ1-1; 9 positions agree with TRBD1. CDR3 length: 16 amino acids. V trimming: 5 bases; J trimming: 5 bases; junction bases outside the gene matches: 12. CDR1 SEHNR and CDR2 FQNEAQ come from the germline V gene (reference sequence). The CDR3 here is CASSPPGTGRRTEAFF. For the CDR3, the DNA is TGTGCCAGCAGCCCCCCCGGGACAGGGCGGCGGACTGAAGCTTTCTTT. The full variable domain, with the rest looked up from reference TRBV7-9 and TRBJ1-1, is DTGVSQNPRHKITKRGQNVTFRCDPISEHNRLYWYRQTLGQGPEFLTYFQNEAQLEKSRLLSDRFSAERPKGSFSTLEIQRTEQGDSAMYLCASSPPGTGRRTEAFFGQGTRLTVV.

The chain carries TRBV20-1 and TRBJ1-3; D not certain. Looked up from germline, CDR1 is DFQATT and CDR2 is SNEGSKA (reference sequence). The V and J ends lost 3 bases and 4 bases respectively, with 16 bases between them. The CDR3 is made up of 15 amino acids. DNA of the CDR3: TGCAGTGCTAGTTTTAGTACCGACTCAGGAAACACCATATATTTT. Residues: CSASFSTDSGNTIYF.

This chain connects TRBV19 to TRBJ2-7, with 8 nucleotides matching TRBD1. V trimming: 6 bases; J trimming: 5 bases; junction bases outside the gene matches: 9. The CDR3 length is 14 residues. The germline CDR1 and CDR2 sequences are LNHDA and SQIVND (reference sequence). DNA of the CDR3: TGTGCCAGTAGCCTACGAGCAGGGGGCCACGAGCAGTACTTC. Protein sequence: CASSLRAGGHEQYF.

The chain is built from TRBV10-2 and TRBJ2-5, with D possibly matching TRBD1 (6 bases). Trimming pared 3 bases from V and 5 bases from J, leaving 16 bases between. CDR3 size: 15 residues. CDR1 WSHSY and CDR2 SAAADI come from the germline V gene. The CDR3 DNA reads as TGCGCCAGCAGTGACCCTTCAGGGGTGCGGGAGACCCAGTACTTC. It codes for CASSDPSGVRETQYF.

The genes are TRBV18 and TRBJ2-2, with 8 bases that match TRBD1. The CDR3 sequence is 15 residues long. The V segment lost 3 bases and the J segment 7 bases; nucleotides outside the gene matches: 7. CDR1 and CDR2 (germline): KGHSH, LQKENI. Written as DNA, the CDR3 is TGTGCCAGCTCACCGCTAGGACAGGGCAACGGGGAGCTGTTTTTT. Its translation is CASSPLGQGNGELFF.

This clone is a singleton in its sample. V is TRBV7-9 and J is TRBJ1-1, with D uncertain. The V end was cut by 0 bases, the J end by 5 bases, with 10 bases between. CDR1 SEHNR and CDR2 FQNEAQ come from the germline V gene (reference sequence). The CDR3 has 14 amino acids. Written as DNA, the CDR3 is TGTGCCAGCAGCTTAGCGGAGGGAGGAACTGAAGCTTTCTTT. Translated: CASSLAEGGTEAFF.

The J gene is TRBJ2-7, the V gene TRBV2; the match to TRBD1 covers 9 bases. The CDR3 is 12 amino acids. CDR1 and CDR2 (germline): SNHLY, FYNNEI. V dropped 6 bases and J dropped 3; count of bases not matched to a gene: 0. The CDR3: CASRDRGYEQYF. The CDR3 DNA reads TGTGCCAGCAGGGACAGGGGCTACGAGCAGTACTTC.

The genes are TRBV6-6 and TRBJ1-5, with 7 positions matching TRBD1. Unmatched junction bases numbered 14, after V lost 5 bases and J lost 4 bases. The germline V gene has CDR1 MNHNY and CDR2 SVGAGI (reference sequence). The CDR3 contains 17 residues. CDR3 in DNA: TGTGCCAGCAGTCGAGGGGGCCCAGGGTTGGGGAATCAGCCCCAGCATTTT. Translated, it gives CASSRGGPGLGNQPQHF.

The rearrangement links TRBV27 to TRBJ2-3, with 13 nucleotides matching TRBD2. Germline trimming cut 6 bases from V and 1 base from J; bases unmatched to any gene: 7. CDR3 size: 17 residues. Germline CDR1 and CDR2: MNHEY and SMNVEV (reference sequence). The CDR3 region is CASSSRLAGGRTDTQYF. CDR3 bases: TGTGCCAGCAGCTCACGACTAGCGGGGGGCCGCACAGATACGCAGTATTTT.

The DNA for the CDR3 is TGCGCCAGCAGCCCTAGCGGGGCGGTCCTAGATACGCAGTATTTT. It codes for CASSPSGAVLDTQYF. V gene TRBV5-1 combines with J gene TRBJ2-3; 9 nucleotides line up with TRBD2. CDR1 and CDR2 from the germline V gene are SGHRS and YFSETQ. Germline trimming cut 4 bases from V and 5 bases from J; bases unmatched to any gene: 8. The length of the CDR3 is 15 residues.

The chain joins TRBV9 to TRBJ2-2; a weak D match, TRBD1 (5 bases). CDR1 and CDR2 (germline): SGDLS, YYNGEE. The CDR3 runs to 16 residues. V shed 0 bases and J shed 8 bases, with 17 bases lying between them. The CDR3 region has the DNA TGTGCCAGCAGCGTAGCTATAGGGGCAGGCAGAGGGGAGCTGTTTTTT. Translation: CASSVAIGAGRGELFF.